This T cell receptor (beta chain) originates from a study of T cell repertoires in cytomegalovirus infection. Background on the study: HLA-B-restricted CMV epitopes that are well studied, plus recently identified HLA-C-restricted ones, were used by the study. Public TCR beta signatures provided an indication of both CMV infection and a matching HLA type.

This CDR3 comprises 13 residues. V lost 8 bases, J lost 1 base, and 4 bases stayed unmatched. The V gene's germline CDR1 is SEHNR and CDR2 FQNEAQ (reference sequence). This clonotype was counted ten times or more. Antigen specificity is unknown. TCRdb recomputed calls from the reads with MiXCR, one row per CDR3 protein. The sample has a few hundred thousand distinct CDR3 sequences; around a quarter are singletons. This TCR was sampled from a human donor in good health (CMV status not recorded). Some clones in this sample may be carry-over from other donors' samples. V and J are TRBV7-9 and TRBJ1-1; 7 bases are a match to TRBD1. The specimen comprised cultured PBMCs, sampled from culture after CMV antigen stimulation. The CDR3 sequence: CASSGQQNTEAFF. The DNA of the CDR3 is TGTGCCAGCTCGGGACAGCAGAACACTGAAGCTTTCTTT.